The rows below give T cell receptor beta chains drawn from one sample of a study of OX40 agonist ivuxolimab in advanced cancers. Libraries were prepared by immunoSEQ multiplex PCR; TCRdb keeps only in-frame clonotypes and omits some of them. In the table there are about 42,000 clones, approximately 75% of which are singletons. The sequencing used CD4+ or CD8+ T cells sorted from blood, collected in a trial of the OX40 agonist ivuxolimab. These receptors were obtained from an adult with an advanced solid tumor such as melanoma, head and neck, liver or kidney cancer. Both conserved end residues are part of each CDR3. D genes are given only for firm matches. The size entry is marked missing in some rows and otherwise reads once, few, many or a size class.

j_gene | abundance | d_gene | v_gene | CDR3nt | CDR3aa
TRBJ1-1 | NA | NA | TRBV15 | TGTGCCACCAGCAGGGGGGCCCTACAAGCTTTCTTT | CATSRGALQAFF
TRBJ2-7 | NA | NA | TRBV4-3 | TGCGCCAGCAGCCAAGACTGGGGGCGCGGATCCTACGAGCAGTACTTC | CASSQDWGRGSYEQYF
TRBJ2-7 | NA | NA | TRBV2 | TGTGCCAGCAGCTCGAGGGCGGTTAGCTCCTACGAGCAGTACTTC | CASSSRAVSSYEQYF
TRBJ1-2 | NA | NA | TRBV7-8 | TGTGCCAGCAGCCTAGCTGGCGGATTCTATGGCTACACCTTC | CASSLAGGFYGYTF
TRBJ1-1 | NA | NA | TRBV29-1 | TGCAGCGTTGGGAGGAACACTGAAGCTTTCTTT | CSVGRNTEAFF
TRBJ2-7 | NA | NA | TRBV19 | TGTGCCAGTAGCCGGGGCAGGACCTACGAGCAGTACTTC | CASSRGRTYEQYF
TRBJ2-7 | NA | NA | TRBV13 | TGTGCCAGCAGCGCACGGCCAGTGGGCTCCTACGAGCAGTACTTC | CASSARPVGSYEQYF
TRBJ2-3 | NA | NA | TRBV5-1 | TGCGCCAGCAGCTTGGGACAGGAGGCAGATACGCAGTATTTT | CASSLGQEADTQYF
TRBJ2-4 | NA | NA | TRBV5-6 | TGTGCCAGCAGCTCTAATCAGGGGGCCAAAAACATTCAGTACTTC | CASSSNQGAKNIQYF
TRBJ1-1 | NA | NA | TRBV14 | TGTGCCAGCAGCCTCTTGCTAGGGGCTGGTCGTGAAGCTTTCTTT | CASSLLLGAGREAFF
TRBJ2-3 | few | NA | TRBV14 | TGTGCCAGCAGCCCGGCAGCCGGGACTGGAGATACAGATACGCAGTATTTT | CASSPAAGTGDTDTQYF
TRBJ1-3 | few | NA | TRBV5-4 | TGTGCCAGCAGTTACGACACGATCTCTGGAAACACCATATATTTT | CASSYDTISGNTIYF
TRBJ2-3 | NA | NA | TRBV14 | TGTGCCAGCAGCCAGAGAAGCGGAGGGATTACTAGCACAGATACGCAGTATTTT | CASSQRSGGITSTDTQYF
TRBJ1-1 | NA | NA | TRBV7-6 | TGTGCCAGCAAGGGCAGTGGAAGCACTGAAGCTTTCTTT | CASKGSGSTEAFF
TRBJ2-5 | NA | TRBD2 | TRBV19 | TGTGCCAGTGCTCCGGGACTAGCGGAACAAGAGACCCAGTACTTC | CASAPGLAEQETQYF
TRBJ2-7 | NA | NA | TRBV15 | TGTGCCACCAGCAGAGATCTCCTAGCGCTAAGGCAGTACTTC | CATSRDLLALRQYF
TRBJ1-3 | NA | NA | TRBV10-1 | TGCGCCAGCAGTGAGTCCAGGGTCCCTGGAAACACCATATATTTT | CASSESRVPGNTIYF
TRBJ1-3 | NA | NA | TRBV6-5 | TGTGCCAGCAGCCCATCGACGGGCTCTGGAAACACCATATATTTT | CASSPSTGSGNTIYF
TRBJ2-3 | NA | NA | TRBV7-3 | TGTGCCAGCAGCCCCCTGGGGGCACAGGTCACAGATACGCAGTATTTT | CASSPLGAQVTDTQYF
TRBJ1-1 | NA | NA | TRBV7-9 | TGTGCCAGCAGCTTAGGACAGGCTGAAGCTTTCTTT | CASSLGQAEAFF
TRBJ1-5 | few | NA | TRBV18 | TGTGCCAGCTCACCGTGGGGGAATCAGCCCCAGCATTTT | CASSPWGNQPQHF
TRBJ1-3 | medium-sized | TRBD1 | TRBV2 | TGTGCCAGTTCAGGGGGATTCTCTGGAAACACCATATATTTT | CASSGGFSGNTIYF
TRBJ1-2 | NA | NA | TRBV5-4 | TGTGCCAGCAGCTTGGGGGGGACAAGCGGTGGCTACACCTTC | CASSLGGTSGGYTF
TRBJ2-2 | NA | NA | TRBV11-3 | TGTGCCAGCAGCTTAGGTGGCACCGGGGAGCTGTTTTTT | CASSLGGTGELFF
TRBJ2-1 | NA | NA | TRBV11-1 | TGTGCCAGCAGCCCCCTTGACAGTTCCTACAATGAGCAGTTCTTC | CASSPLDSSYNEQFF
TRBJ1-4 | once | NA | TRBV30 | TGTGCCTGGAGTAATTGGGAAAAACTGTTTTTT | CAWSNWEKLFF
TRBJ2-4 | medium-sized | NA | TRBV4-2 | TGTGCCAGCAGCCAAGATCCGGGATCCGAAAACATTCAGTACTTC | CASSQDPGSENIQYF
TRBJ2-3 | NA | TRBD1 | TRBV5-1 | TGCGCCAGCAGGCCCGGGACAGCCTTCACCCCCACAGATACGCAGTATTTT | CASRPGTAFTPTDTQYF